The text below deals with one T cell receptor (beta chain). The antigen is undetermined. Germline CDR1 reads SGHRS; CDR2 reads YFSETQ. The CDR3 has 16 amino acids. Trimming took 1 base from V and 7 from J, leaving 18 bases between them. Amplification used 60 Vbeta primers and 13 Jbeta primers. Profiling relied on immunoSEQ multiplex PCR, and the TCRdb table lists in-frame clones only, not all of them. Altogether roughly 150,000 clones are present, around 80% being singletons, with the ten largest covering 4.3%. This sample is part of a study of cytomegalovirus exposure and HLA in healthy donors. Broader study findings: Some segments of the V type, notably TRBV6-2 and TRBV6-3, were excluded as indistinguishable. Certain sequence variants were highly shared and formed a cluster, and this cluster was likely a sequencing artifact.

The source of this sequence is a woman in her 40s in good health and CMV-seropositive. Input material: PBMCs. The V call is TRBV5-1, the J call TRBJ2-1, with a tentative D call TRBD1 (6 bases). The CDR3 coding sequence is TGCGCCAGCAGCTTGTTTCTACAACAGGGTACAAATGAGCAGTTCTTC. Amino acid sequence: CASSLFLQQGTNEQFF. The full variable domain, in which reference TRBV5-1 and TRBJ2-1 provide the parts outside the CDR3, is KAGVTQTPRYLIKTRGQQVTLSCSPISGHRSVSWYQQTPGQGLQFLFEYFSETQRNKGNFPGRFSGRQFSNSRSEMNVSTLELGDSALYLCASSLFLQQGTNEQFFGPGTRLTVL.